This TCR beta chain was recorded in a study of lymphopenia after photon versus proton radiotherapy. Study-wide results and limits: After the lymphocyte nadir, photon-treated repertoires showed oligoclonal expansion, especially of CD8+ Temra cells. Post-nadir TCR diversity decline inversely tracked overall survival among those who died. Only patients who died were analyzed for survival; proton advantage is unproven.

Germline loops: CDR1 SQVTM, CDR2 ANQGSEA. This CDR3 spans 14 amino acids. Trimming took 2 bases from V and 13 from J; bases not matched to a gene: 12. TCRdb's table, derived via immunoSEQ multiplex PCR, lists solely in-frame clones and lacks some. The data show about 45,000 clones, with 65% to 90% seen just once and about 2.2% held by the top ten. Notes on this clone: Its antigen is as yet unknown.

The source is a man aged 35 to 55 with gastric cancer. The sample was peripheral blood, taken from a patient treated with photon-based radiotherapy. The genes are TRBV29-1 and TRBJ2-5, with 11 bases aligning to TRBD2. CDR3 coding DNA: TGCAGCGTTGAATTGTTACTAGCGGGGGCGGCCGCGTACTTC. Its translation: CSVELLLAGAAAYF.